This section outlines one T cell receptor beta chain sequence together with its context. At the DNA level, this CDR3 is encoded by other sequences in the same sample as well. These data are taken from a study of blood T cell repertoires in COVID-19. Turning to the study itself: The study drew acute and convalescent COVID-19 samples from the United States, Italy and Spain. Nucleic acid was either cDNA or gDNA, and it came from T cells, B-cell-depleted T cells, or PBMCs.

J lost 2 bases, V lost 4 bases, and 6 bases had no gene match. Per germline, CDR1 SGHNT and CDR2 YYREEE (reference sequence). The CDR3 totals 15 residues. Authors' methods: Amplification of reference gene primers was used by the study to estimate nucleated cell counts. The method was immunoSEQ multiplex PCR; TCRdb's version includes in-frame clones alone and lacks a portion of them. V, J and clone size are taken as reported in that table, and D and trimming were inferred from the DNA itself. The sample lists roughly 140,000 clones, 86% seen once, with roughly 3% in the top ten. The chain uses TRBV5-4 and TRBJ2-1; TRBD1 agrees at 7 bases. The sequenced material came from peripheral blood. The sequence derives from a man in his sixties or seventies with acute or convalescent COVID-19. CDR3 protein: CASSPGQVAYNEQFF. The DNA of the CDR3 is TGTGCCAGCAGCCCAGGACAGGTCGCCTACAATGAGCAGTTCTTC.